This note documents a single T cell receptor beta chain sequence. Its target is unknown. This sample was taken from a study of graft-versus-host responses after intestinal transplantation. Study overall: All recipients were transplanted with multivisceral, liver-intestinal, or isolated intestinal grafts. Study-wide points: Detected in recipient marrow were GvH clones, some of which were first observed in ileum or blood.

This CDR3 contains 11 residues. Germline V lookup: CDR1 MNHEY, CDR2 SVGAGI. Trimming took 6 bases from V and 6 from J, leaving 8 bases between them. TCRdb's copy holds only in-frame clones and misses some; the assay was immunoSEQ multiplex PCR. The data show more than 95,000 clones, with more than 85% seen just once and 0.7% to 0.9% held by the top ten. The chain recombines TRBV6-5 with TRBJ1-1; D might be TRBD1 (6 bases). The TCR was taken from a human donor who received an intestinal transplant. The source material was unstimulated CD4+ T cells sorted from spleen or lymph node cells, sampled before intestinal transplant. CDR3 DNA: TGTGCCAGCAGGGGGGCCTCTGAAGCTTTCTTT. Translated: CASRGASEAFF.